Listed below are T cell receptor beta chains from one sample, sequenced in a study of blood T cells in healthy people across ages. TCRdb independently ran MiXCR on the 5' RACE reads; one entry per CDR3 protein. The sample lists about 900,000 distinct CDR3 sequences, around 68% occurring once. The sequenced material came from blood. These receptors were obtained from a young man in good health. CDR3s include the opening cysteine and the closing phenylalanine or tryptophan. A D gene is named only where the DNA matches it firmly. Size tells how often a clone was seen (once, few, many) or the class of an expanded clone, and some rows leave it out.

d_call | j_call | clone_size | v_call | cdr3_nt | cdr3_aa
TRBD1 | TRBJ1-2 | many | TRBV7-2 | TGTGCCAGCAGCTTAGTAGGGGGCAGAGGCTACACCTTC | CASSLVGGRGYTF
TRBD1 | TRBJ2-1 | few | TRBV28 | TGTGCCAGCAGTTCGAAACAGGGGGCGATGTACAATGAGCAGTTCTTC | CASSSKQGAMYNEQFF
TRBD1 | TRBJ2-5 | - | TRBV11-2 | TGTGCCAGCAGCCCGGGACAGACAGAGACCCAGTACTTC | CASSPGQTETQYF
- | TRBJ2-7 | - | TRBV10-3 | TGTGCCATCAAAGCGGCAGATAGCTCCTACGAGCAGTACTTC | CAIKAADSSYEQYF
- | TRBJ2-2 | - | TRBV6-1 | TGTGCCAGCAGTGACTTCGTAGGGGAGCTGTTTTTT | CASSDFVGELFF
- | TRBJ1-2 | - | TRBV20-1 | TGCAGTGCTAGGTGGGGCCTTAACTATGGCTACACCTTC | CSARWGLNYGYTF
TRBD1 | TRBJ2-3 | - | TRBV4-3 | TGCGCCAGCAGCCTCGACTGGGACAGGGGGAGCACAGATACGCAGTATTTT | CASSLDWDRGSTDTQYF
- | TRBJ2-3 | few | TRBV29-1 | TGCAGCGTTGAGGAACAGACCACAGATACGCAGTATTTT | CSVEEQTTDTQYF
- | TRBJ1-5 | - | TRBV7-2 | TGTGCCAGCAGCTCATATACAGGGAATCAGCCCCAGCATTTT | CASSSYTGNQPQHF
- | TRBJ2-7 | once | TRBV4-3 | TGCGCCAGCAGCCAAGAACGGTTCCTGACCTACGAGCAGTACTTC | CASSQERFLTYEQYF
- | TRBJ2-3 | - | TRBV18 | TGTGCCAGCTCGGCAGAGGGCGGCCTCAGGGGCGCGCAGTATTTT | CASSAEGGLRGAQYF
- | TRBJ1-2 | - | TRBV18 | TGTGCCAGCTCACCCCGGCAGGATGGCTACACCTTC | CASSPRQDGYTF
- | TRBJ1-1 | - | TRBV27 | TGTGCCAGCAGTTTAATTTGGGGCGTGAACACTGAAGCTTTCTTT | CASSLIWGVNTEAFF
- | TRBJ1-6 | - | TRBV20-1 | TGCAGTGCTAGGGGTAGGGGGTCACCCCTCCACTTT | CSARGRGSPLHF
TRBD1 | TRBJ1-1 | - | TRBV7-2 | TGTGCCAGCAGCTTCTCCGCAGACAGGGGGTTTAACACTGAAGCTTTCTTT | CASSFSADRGFNTEAFF
- | TRBJ2-3 | - | TRBV20-1 | TGCAGTGCCGCGGGACAGAGCACAGATACGCAGTATTTT | CSAAGQSTDTQYF
TRBD2 | TRBJ2-1 | - | TRBV9 | TGTGCCAGCAGCGTAGCTACCCAGCGGGAGTACAATGAGCAGTTCTTC | CASSVATQREYNEQFF
TRBD1 | TRBJ2-1 | few | TRBV7-3 | TGTGCCAGCAGCTCCCTGGGCGGGACAGGGGTCTATGAGCAGTTCTTC | CASSSLGGTGVYEQFF
- | TRBJ2-1 | - | TRBV7-2 | TGTGCCAGCAGCTTCGAGTTCGGAGACGAGCAGTTCTTC | CASSFEFGDEQFF
TRBD1 | TRBJ2-7 | few | TRBV20-1 | TGCAGTGCTAGAAGGCAGGGGGCTTACGAGCAGTACTTC | CSARRQGAYEQYF
TRBD1 | TRBJ1-2 | few | TRBV20-1 | TGCAGTGCGTTCCGGGACAGGGGCGACTATGGCTACACCTTC | CSAFRDRGDYGYTF
TRBD1 | TRBJ1-6 | - | TRBV27 | TGTGCCAGCAGGGAGACAGGGGAACCCCTTAATTCATCCCTCCACTTT | CASRETGEPLNSSLHF
- | TRBJ2-4 | few | TRBV6-4 | TGTGCCAGCAAAGGAGACGAAATAGCCAAAAACATTCAGTACTTC | CASKGDEIAKNIQYF
TRBD1 | TRBJ2-4 | - | TRBV9 | TGTGCCAGCAGCGCCGGGACAGGGCTCACATCAAACATTCAGTACTTC | CASSAGTGLTSNIQYF
- | TRBJ2-7 | few | TRBV5-1 | TGCGCCAGCAGCTATACAGGGCCAAGCTACGAGCAGTACTTC | CASSYTGPSYEQYF
TRBD1 | TRBJ1-2 | - | TRBV2 | TGTGCCAGCAGGGCCGACAGGGTAGTACAAGGCTACACCTTC | CASRADRVVQGYTF
- | TRBJ2-3 | many | TRBV7-2 | TGTGCCAGCAGCTTAAAGGGGGGCGCATCTAGCACAGATACGCAGTATTTT | CASSLKGGASSTDTQYF
TRBD1 | TRBJ2-7 | - | TRBV7-6 | TGTGCCAGCAGCTTAGACCCCCCGACGACAGGGCCAAGGCACGAGCAGTACTTC | CASSLDPPTTGPRHEQYF
TRBD1 | TRBJ2-7 | - | TRBV9 | TGTGCCAACCCAGGGGCCAGGGGGCACTACGAGCAGTACTTC | CANPGARGHYEQYF
- | TRBJ2-2 | - | TRBV9 | TGTGCCAGCAGCCCCCAGCGGTCTGGCACCGGGGAGCTGTTTTTT | CASSPQRSGTGELFF
TRBD1 | TRBJ2-4 | - | TRBV7-9 | TGTGCCAGCAGCCCTGGGACAGCTAAGAACAAAAACATTCAGTACTTC | CASSPGTAKNKNIQYF
TRBD2 | TRBJ2-3 | - | TRBV20-1 | TGCAGTGCTAGAGATAAGAGGCGGGGGGGCCCAGATACGCAGTATTTT | CSARDKRRGGPDTQYF
TRBD1 | TRBJ2-3 | many | TRBV29-1 | TGCAGCGTTGAACCAGGGACAGAGAGCACAGATACGCAGTATTTT | CSVEPGTESTDTQYF
TRBD2 | TRBJ2-4 | many | TRBV2 | TGTGCCAGCAGCGAAAGAGCGGGGGAAAACATTCAGTACTTC | CASSERAGENIQYF
- | TRBJ1-1 | - | TRBV20-1 | TGCAGTGCTAGAGGGGAGGGTAATGAAGCTTTCTTT | CSARGEGNEAFF
- | TRBJ2-1 | - | TRBV15 | TGTGCCACCAGCACCCGGGACGGGCACAATGAGCAGTTCTTC | CATSTRDGHNEQFF
TRBD1 | TRBJ2-3 | once | TRBV20-1 | TGCAGTGCTAGAATTCCGCAGGGGGCCGGGGGAACAGATACGCAGTATTTT | CSARIPQGAGGTDTQYF
- | TRBJ2-5 | few | TRBV6-6 | TGTGCCAGCACCACACCCCAGGAGACCCAGTACTTC | CASTTPQETQYF